These 12 T cell receptor beta chains came from one sample sequenced in a study of spatial heterogeneity in lung cancer (dated by TCRdb to about 2019). The library was obtained by 5' RACE. Sequencing took place on a NextSeq 500. TCRdb reanalyzed the raw reads on its own, using fastp at Q25 for trimming and MiXCR for clone calling, and kept in-frame beta chains. Each CDR3 protein appears once, grouped with its most common genes and DNA. This sample gives over 50,000 distinct CDR3 sequences in total; 8% to 9% of them show up just once. Around 15% of the sample is held by the ten biggest clonotypes. What the time point label conveys for this sample: sample taken at primary tumor resection. Without any cell sorting, TCR sequencing was performed on whole RNA extracted either from tumor and nontumor lung tissue or from cryopreserved PBMC samples. Specimen: PBMCs, collected at surgery. The receptors come from a female donor with early-stage non-small cell lung cancer.

This clonotype was observed a handful of times. The J gene is TRBJ1-6, the V gene TRBV20-1; possible D gene TRBD1, 6 bases. The CDR3 covers 15 residues. The V end lost 0 bases, the J end lost 6 bases, and 12 bases lay between the germline ends. Per germline, CDR1 DFQATT and CDR2 SNEGSKA (reference sequence). CDR3 amino acids: CSARDQGHLNSPLHF. Here the CDR3 DNA reads TGCAGTGCTAGAGATCAGGGACATCTTAATTCACCCCTCCACTTT.

V gene TRBV27 combines with J gene TRBJ2-2; D unclear. Germline loops: CDR1 MNHEY, CDR2 SMNVEV (reference sequence). V was trimmed by 7 bases and J by 5 bases, leaving 11 bases between them. CDR3 length equals 13 residues. The CDR3: CASTLWGTGELFF. In DNA, the CDR3 is TGTGCCAGCACCTTATGGGGAACCGGGGAGCTGTTTTTT.

The chain links TRBV29-1 to TRBJ1-1; 7 bases are shared with TRBD1. The V segment lost 3 bases and the J segment 5 bases; nucleotides outside the gene matches: 6. CDR1 is SQVTM and CDR2 is ANQGSEA in the germline V gene. The length of the CDR3 is 13 residues. As DNA, the CDR3 is TGCAGCGTTGACGGCAGGGGGAGGACTGAAGCTTTCTTT. It codes for CSVDGRGRTEAFF.

This clonotype was seen at least ten times. The V and J genes are TRBV3-1 and TRBJ1-6; D gene ambiguous. CDR1 and CDR2 (germline): LGHDT, YNNKEL (reference sequence). CDR3 length: 13 amino acids. Trimming left V 4 bases short and J 8 bases short, with 9 bases between. The CDR3 reads CASSPDPDSPLHF. The CDR3 DNA reads TGTGCCAGCAGCCCAGACCCAGATTCACCCCTCCACTTT.

There are a few counts of this clonotype. This chain uses TRBV2 with TRBJ1-3; D possibly corresponds to TRBD1 (5 bases). The V gene's germline CDR1 is SNHLY and CDR2 FYNNEI. CDR3 length: 15 amino acids. Between the trimmed V and J ends, which lost 5 bases and 0 bases, there was a span of 11 bases. The CDR3 is CASSRSGISGNTIYF. The CDR3 DNA reads as TGTGCCAGCAGTCGCTCAGGGATCTCTGGAAACACCATATATTTT.

This clonotype has at least ten counts. The V gene is TRBV9, the J gene TRBJ2-1; perhaps TRBD1 as D (6 bases). The V gene's germline CDR1 is SGDLS and CDR2 YYNGEE. V was clipped by 0 bases and J by 8 bases, with 18 bases between them. The CDR3 runs to 16 residues. CDR3 residues: CASSVADRYPLDEQFF. The CDR3 coding sequence is TGTGCCAGCAGCGTAGCCGACAGGTACCCCTTGGATGAGCAGTTCTTC.

This clonotype was seen only a few times. This chain links TRBV15 with TRBJ2-5; unclear D gene. With 0 bases removed from V and 2 bases from J, the gap between germline ends came to 1 base. The germline V gene encodes CDR1 LNHNV and CDR2 YYDKDF (reference sequence). There are 12 residues in the CDR3. The CDR3 DNA follows: TGTGCCACCAGCAGAGATCAAGAGACCCAGTACTTC. Translation: CATSRDQETQYF.

This clonotype was found many times. V gene TRBV5-1 combines with J gene TRBJ2-2; no definite D call. The CDR3 runs to 14 residues. The ends were cut back, 0 bases at V and 4 bases at J, with 7 bases in the middle. Germline loops: CDR1 SGHRS, CDR2 YFSETQ. The chain's CDR3 is CASSLERRTGELFF. As DNA, the CDR3 is TGCGCCAGCAGCTTGGAGAGACGCACCGGGGAGCTGTTTTTT. The variable domain in full, completed from reference TRBV5-1 and TRBJ2-2, reads KAGVTQTPRYLIKTRGQQVTLSCSPISGHRSVSWYQQTPGQGLQFLFEYFSETQRNKGNFPGRFSGRQFSNSRSEMNVSTLELGDSALYLCASSLERRTGELFFGEGSRLTVL.

This clonotype was recorded many times. The V and J genes are TRBV7-9 and TRBJ2-3, with D unresolved. Trimming removed 5 bases at V and 6 bases at J, with 15 bases between. This CDR3 region has 14 residues. Per germline, CDR1 SEHNR and CDR2 FQNEAQ (reference sequence). The CDR3 region is CASSPGPVGDTQYF. The CDR3 coding sequence is TGTGCCAGCAGCCCGGGCCCCGTAGGTGATACGCAGTATTTT.

This clonotype appeared a few times. The chain carries TRBV20-1 and TRBJ2-3; D remains ambiguous. The CDR3 totals 15 residues. The V end lost 3 bases, the J end lost 0 bases, and 13 bases lay between the germline ends. The germline gives CDR1 DFQATT, CDR2 SNEGSKA (reference sequence). CDR3 sequence (DNA): TGCAGTGCTAGGATACTGCTAGGAAGCACAGATACGCAGTATTTT. Its translation is CSARILLGSTDTQYF.

The chain is built from TRBV7-3 and TRBJ1-5; 7 bases agree with TRBD1. Germline V gives CDR1 SGHTA, CDR2 FQGTGA. CDR3 size: 15 residues. The trim removed 4 bases at V and 3 bases at J, leaving 6 bases unmatched. The CDR3 DNA is TGTGCCAGCAGCTGGGAAAGGGGGCCCAATCAGCCCCAGCATTTT. Amino acid sequence: CASSWERGPNQPQHF.

V gene TRBV19 combines with J gene TRBJ2-3; no clear D. Germline values: CDR1 LNHDA, CDR2 SQIVND (reference sequence). Trimming took off 4 bases at V and 6 bases at J, with 11 bases between the two ends. CDR3 size: 13 residues. CDR3: CASSSPIADTQYF. CDR3 DNA: TGTGCCAGTAGTAGTCCAATCGCGGATACGCAGTATTTT.